This record covers a single TCR beta chain. The antigen is not known. This CDR3 region has 14 residues. V was trimmed by 5 bases and J by 1 base, leaving 11 bases between them. CDR1 and CDR2 (germline): SEHNR, FQNEAQ (reference sequence). The sample belongs to a study of a mutant IDH1 vaccine in newly diagnosed glioma. The data were produced by immunoSEQ multiplex PCR, yet TCRdb's version contains in-frame clones alone and is incomplete. Of over 25,000 clones in the sample, over 75% were seen once. Specified time point: week 23, last vaccination. A 20-mer mutant IDH1 peptide at 300 ug was injected subcutaneously with topical imiquimod.

Source: PBMCs, taken from a glioma patient whose treatment included an IDH1 peptide vaccine. The chain combines TRBV7-9 with TRBJ2-5; unclear D gene. The receptor was isolated from a man aged 35 to 55 with glioma. Here the CDR3 reads CASSTRPFQETQYF. The CDR3 DNA sequence: TGTGCCAGCAGCACCCGACCGTTCCAAGAGACCCAGTACTTC.